This T cell receptor (beta chain) was documented in a study of tumor-infiltrating lymphocytes in primary liver carcinoma. Study background: Each participant had primary liver carcinoma, and surgical resection was the treatment. Patients included men and women of 30 to 69 years. Study outcomes and limitations: The bulk unsorted samples meant that CD4+ and CD8+ repertoires went uncompared.

This clonotype has only one observation. What it binds is not known. This may be a read error: a much more frequent sequence differs by one nucleotide. The blood RNA (from unsorted whole blood) was obtained, and germline DNA was also extracted. From about 530 ng total RNA, TCR beta cDNA was generated with a primer in the constant region. A slightly modified ARM-PCR protocol with three nested multiplex PCR rounds produced these TCR beta libraries. The two initial PCR rounds, around 11 cycles each, used TRBV1-TRBV30 forward and C-beta reverse primers. MiXCR, applied by TCRdb to the multiplex PCR reads, yields one record per CDR3 protein. The table shows approximately 300,000 distinct CDR3 sequences, with roughly two thirds occurring only once. CDR1 and CDR2 from the germline V gene are MNHEY and SVGAGI. CDR3 length equals 15 residues.

This receptor was identified in a man aged 35-49 years with primary liver carcinoma and hepatitis B virus infection. The material sequenced was peripheral blood. The rearrangement uses TRBV6-5 and TRBJ1-4; 10 bases map to TRBD1. CDR3 sequence (DNA): TGTGCCGGCAGTCCTGCGACAGGGGGCCGTGAAAAACTGTTTTTT. Its translation: CAGSPATGGREKLFF.